This T cell receptor beta chain was retrieved from a study of blood T cell repertoires in COVID-19. About the study: Both acute and convalescent COVID-19 samples were obtained from the United States, Italy and Spain. PBMCs, B-cell-depleted T cells, or T cells provided the cDNA or gDNA that made up the material.

Original methodology: The assay estimated nucleated cells by amplifying reference gene primers. Assay: immunoSEQ multiplex PCR; the TCRdb copy retains only in-frame clones and omits some. V, J and clone size were drawn from that table, and D and trimming were deduced from the DNA. Here the sample spans roughly 140,000 clones, roughly three quarters being singletons. The CDR3 spans 14 residues. The V and J ends lost 9 bases and 2 bases, in that order; junction bases with no gene match: 4. From germline, CDR1 is SGHTA and CDR2 FQGTGA. This TCR was sampled from a man in his sixties with acute or convalescent COVID-19. The sequenced sample consisted of peripheral blood. This chain links TRBV7-3 with TRBJ2-2; 9 bases map to TRBD2. The CDR3 protein is CASSGSHNTGELFF. The CDR3 DNA is TGTGCCAGTAGCGGGAGTCACAACACCGGGGAGCTGTTTTTT.